The T cell receptor (beta chain) described here comes from a study of shared clonotypes between healthy human individuals. About the research overall: Every donor yielded three CD4 naive, three CD4 memory, two CD8 naive and one CD8 memory plate. Findings of the study overall: Expectations were that clonotype sharing among donors would be affected by sequencing depth. As a rule, naive subsets had a larger estimated richness than memory subsets. The four-donor shared clonotypes exceeded non-shared clonotypes in generation probability, with non-shared ones scoring lower.

Clones were read by immunoSEQ multiplex PCR, and TCRdb kept only the in-frame ones, dropping some. The data show some 1,400,000 clones, more than 95% seen once. A word on this clone: Antigen specificity is unknown.

Germline V CDR1 and CDR2: SGHNT, YYREEE (reference sequence). V dropped 2 bases and J dropped 7 bases, with 13 bases sitting between them. This CDR3 contains 13 residues. This TCR was recovered from a man aged 25 to 40 in good health. The sample consisted of naive CD4+ T cells sorted from blood. Subset defined: CD45RA+ positively selected. The chain links TRBV5-4 to TRBJ2-7; D remains unclear. The CDR3 protein is CASSFPDLGEQYF. In DNA form, the CDR3 reads TGTGCCAGCAGCTTCCCGGACCTGGGGGAGCAGTACTTC.